This T cell receptor (beta chain) was retrieved from a study of cytomegalovirus exposure and HLA in healthy donors. Overall study: The same platform was used for the 130 or so validation repertoires and the roughly 640 first-cohort repertoires, a later analysis reported.

General study points: The tendency of first-cohort TCR clusters to co-occur in the 95 to 150 validation repertoires was the finding of a later analysis.

As to this clone: Its antigen is unidentified.

The CDR3 extends over 14 amino acids. From germline, CDR1 is SGDLS and CDR2 YYNGEE. The J segment lost 5 bases and the V segment lost 4 bases, leaving 6 bases of the junction unmatched. Generated by immunoSEQ multiplex PCR, the TCRdb table keeps only in-frame clones and is missing some. Of 100,000 to 150,000 clones in the sample, 90% to 96% were seen once. This chain connects TRBV9 to TRBJ1-2; TRBD1 aligns across 9 bases. The TCR was taken from a man between 18 and 35 years old in good health and CMV-seronegative. The sequenced sample was PBMCs. CDR3 residues: CASSRGGQGYGYTF. As DNA, the CDR3 is TGTGCCAGCAGCCGAGGGGGACAGGGATATGGCTACACCTTC.